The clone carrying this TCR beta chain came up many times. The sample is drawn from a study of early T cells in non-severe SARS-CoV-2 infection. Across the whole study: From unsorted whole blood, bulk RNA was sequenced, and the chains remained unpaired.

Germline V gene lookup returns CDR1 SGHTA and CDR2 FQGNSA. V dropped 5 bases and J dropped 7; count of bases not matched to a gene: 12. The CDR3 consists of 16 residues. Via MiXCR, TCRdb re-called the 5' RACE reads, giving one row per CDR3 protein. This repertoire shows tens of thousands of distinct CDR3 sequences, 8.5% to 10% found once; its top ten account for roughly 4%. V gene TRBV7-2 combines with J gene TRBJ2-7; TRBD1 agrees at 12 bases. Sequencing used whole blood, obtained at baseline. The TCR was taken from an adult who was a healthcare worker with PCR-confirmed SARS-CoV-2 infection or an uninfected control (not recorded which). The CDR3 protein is CASSLSPGQGAREQYF. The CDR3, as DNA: TGTGCCAGCAGCCTGTCGCCGGGACAGGGGGCGAGGGAGCAGTACTTC.